The 17 T cell receptor beta chains below were found in one sample sequenced in a study of blood T cell repertoires in COVID-19. Sequencing used immunoSEQ multiplex PCR; TCRdb keeps in-frame clones, though not all of them. The data contain hundreds of thousands of clones, around four fifths of them seen just once; the ten biggest clones take up roughly 4%. The sample taken for sequencing was PBMCs or T cells enriched from blood (not recorded which). The receptors derive from a man younger than 40 with acute COVID-19.

The V call is TRBV19, the J call TRBJ1-5; possibly TRBD1 for D (6 bases). There are 15 residues in the CDR3. V was pared by 4 bases and J by 7 bases, with 17 bases between. Germline loops: CDR1 LNHDA, CDR2 SQIVND (reference sequence). CDR3 protein: CASSKSGQIRQPQHF. The DNA for the CDR3 is TGTGCCAGTAGTAAGTCCGGACAGATACGACAGCCCCAGCATTTT.

Regarding this clone: The sample contains more than one DNA sequence encoding this CDR3. This rearrangement joins TRBV19 to TRBJ1-5, with TRBD1 matching over 7 bases. The CDR3 length is 14 residues. V lost 8 bases to trimming and J lost 3 bases; unmatched junction nucleotides: 7. Germline V CDR1 and CDR2: LNHDA, SQIVND (reference sequence). In DNA form, the CDR3 reads TGTGCCAGTCGGACAGGAGGCTCCAATCAGCCCCAGCATTTT. Its translation is CASRTGGSNQPQHF.

A note on this clone: Other nucleotide sequences from this sample produce the same CDR3. The chain combines TRBV7-9 with TRBJ2-1, with unresolved D. Germline V lookup: CDR1 SEHNR, CDR2 FQNEAQ (reference sequence). Trimming took 0 bases from V and 10 from J, leaving 4 bases between them. CDR3 size: 11 residues. CDR3 residues: CASSLAREQFF. In DNA, the CDR3 is TGTGCCAGCAGCTTAGCCCGGGAGCAGTTCTTC.

The rearrangement uses TRBV11-3 and TRBJ1-2, with D possibly matching TRBD1 (5 bases). Germline V lookup: CDR1 SGHNT, CDR2 YENEEA. Trimming shortened V by 5 bases and J by 3 bases, and 7 bases separated the two germline ends. The CDR3 has 12 residues. CDR3 in DNA: TGTGCCAGCAGCGGACACGACTATGGCTACACCTTC. Protein product: CASSGHDYGYTF.

The rearrangement uses TRBV27 and TRBJ1-5, with 7 bases fitting TRBD1. The V gene's germline CDR1 is MNHEY and CDR2 SMNVEV (reference sequence). The V gene end was trimmed by 1 base and the J gene end by 0 bases; junction bases not matched to a gene: 6. This CDR3 comprises 17 residues. The CDR3 reads CASSLFGTELSNQPQHF. CDR3 nucleotides: TGTGCCAGCAGTTTATTCGGGACAGAACTTAGCAATCAGCCCCAGCATTTT.

The J gene is TRBJ1-1, the V gene TRBV5-5, with D possibly matching TRBD1 (5 bases). Trimming shortened V by 0 bases and J by 0 bases, and 9 bases separated the two germline ends. Germline values: CDR1 SGHKS, CDR2 YYEKEE (reference sequence). The CDR3 totals 15 residues. CDR3 sequence: CASSLAARVNTEAFF. CDR3 bases: TGTGCCAGCAGCTTGGCGGCCAGGGTGAACACTGAAGCTTTCTTT.

This chain uses TRBV3-1 (or the pseudogene TRBV3-2) with TRBJ2-4; D is possibly TRBD2 (7 bases). This CDR3 region has 15 residues. The V and J ends lost 1 base and 7 bases respectively, with 14 bases between them. Germline values: CDR1 LGHDT, CDR2 YNNKEL (reference sequence). The CDR3 protein is CASSQAAGAGNIQYF. The CDR3, as DNA: TGTGCCAGCAGCCAAGCGGCGGGGGCAGGTAACATTCAGTACTTC.

This clone is a singleton in its sample. The chain carries TRBV18 and TRBJ2-7, with D possibly being TRBD1 (6 bases). Germline CDR1 is KGHSH and CDR2 is LQKENI. The V gene lost 4 bases and the J gene lost 0 bases, with 10 bases spanning the gap. This CDR3 is built from 14 residues. CDR3 sequence reads: CASSLRQASYEQYV. CDR3 DNA: TGTGCCAGCTCACTCCGACAGGCCTCCTACGAGCAGTACGTC.

The chain joins TRBV6-1 to TRBJ2-3, with D uncertain. The CDR3 is made up of 11 amino acids. Trimming pared 3 bases from V and 9 bases from J, leaving 7 bases between. The germline gives CDR1 MNHNS, CDR2 SASEGT. CDR3 region: CASSEALTQYF. As DNA, the CDR3 is TGTGCCAGCAGTGAGGCTTTGACGCAGTATTTT.

This chain connects TRBV6-1 to TRBJ2-5; D might be TRBD1 (6 bases). From germline, CDR1 is MNHNS and CDR2 SASEGT. V was shortened by 3 bases and J by 3 bases, with 11 bases between the two germline ends. The CDR3 spans 14 residues. In DNA, the CDR3 is TGTGCCAGCAGTGATAGTAGGGGGAAAGAGACCCAGTACTTC. Translated: CASSDSRGKETQYF.

This chain links TRBV30 with TRBJ2-5, with D possibly TRBD1 on 6 matching bases. CDR1 GTSNPN and CDR2 SVGIG come from the germline V gene (reference sequence). Deletions cut 6 bases from V and 2 bases from J, with 13 bases between. CDR3 length: 13 amino acids. CDR3 loop: CACGQGWQETQYF. For the CDR3, the DNA is TGTGCCTGCGGGCAGGGGTGGCAAGAGACCCAGTACTTC.

V is TRBV24-1 and J is TRBJ2-5, with TRBD2 matching 10 bases. CDR3 size: 17 residues. Trimming took 0 bases from V and 4 from J; bases not matched to a gene: 7. Germline CDR1 is KGHDR and CDR2 is SFDVKD. The CDR3, as DNA: TGTGCCACCAGTGATTTGCCCTCTAGCGGGAGAGGAGAGACCCAGTACTTC. This sequence encodes CATSDLPSSGRGETQYF.

This CDR3 is CASSSRRTSGTSGANVLTF. CDR3 nucleotide sequence: TGTGCCAGCAGCTCTCGCCGGACTAGCGGAACTTCTGGGGCCAACGTCCTGACTTTC. The chain carries TRBV11-2 and TRBJ2-6, with 10 positions matching TRBD2. Trimming removed 4 bases from V and 1 base from J; junction bases left unmatched: 10. This CDR3 is 19 amino acids long. Per the germline V gene, CDR1 is SGHAT and CDR2 is FQNNGV.

The gene calls are TRBV6-4 and TRBJ2-1, with TRBD2 identical over 9 bases. The CDR3 extends over 14 amino acids. Germline V lookup: CDR1 MRHNA, CDR2 SNTAGT. The ends lost 0 bases at V and 6 bases at J; junction bases unmatched: 0. CDR3 DNA: TGTGCCAGCAGTGACTCTAGCGGGAGCAATGAGCAGTTCTTC. It is translated as CASSDSSGSNEQFF.

The V and J genes are TRBV6-4 and TRBJ1-1; 7 nucleotides match TRBD1. The V segment lost 6 bases and the J segment 2 bases; nucleotides outside the gene matches: 12. CDR3 length equals 16 residues. Germline assignment: CDR1 MRHNA and CDR2 SNTAGT. The CDR3 coding sequence is TGTGCCAGCAGCGAGCAACCGGGACAGCATAACACTGAAGCTTTCTTT. This sequence encodes CASSEQPGQHNTEAFF.

The gene calls are TRBV20-1 and TRBJ2-3; D possibly corresponds to TRBD2 (7 bases). V gave up 3 bases and J gave up 2 bases, with 12 bases separating them. Per the germline V gene, CDR1 is DFQATT and CDR2 is SNEGSKA (reference sequence). This CDR3 has 14 residues. The CDR3 DNA sequence: TGCAGTGCTAGTTGGCGGGGGCTCACAGATACGCAGTATTTT. Translation gives CSASWRGLTDTQYF.

The V and J genes are TRBV6-5 and TRBJ1-2; weak D call: TRBD1 (5 bases). There are 12 residues in the CDR3. V was pared by 8 bases and J by 1 base, with 8 bases between. The germline V gene encodes CDR1 MNHEY and CDR2 SVGAGI. The CDR3, as DNA: TGTGCCAGCCACGACAGTAACTATGGCTACACCTTC. Translation: CASHDSNYGYTF.